Below are 25 T cell receptor beta chains sequenced from a single sample in a study of blood T cell repertoires in COVID-19. Only in-frame clones appear in the TCRdb table, and some are missing; sequencing was by immunoSEQ multiplex PCR. The data show some 300,000 clones, about 87% seen once. The sample taken for sequencing was peripheral blood. These receptors came from a man between 65 and 79 years old with acute or convalescent COVID-19.

The chain recombines TRBV5-1 with TRBJ1-2; no firm D call. The CDR3 is made up of 15 amino acids. V gave up 0 bases and J gave up 2 bases, with 11 bases separating them. The germline gives CDR1 SGHRS, CDR2 YFSETQ. The CDR3 nucleotides are TGCGCCAGCAGCTTGGCTACCACCCTGAACTATGGCTACACCTTC. It codes for CASSLATTLNYGYTF. Full variable domain (missing parts from reference TRBV5-1 and TRBJ1-2): KAGVTQTPRYLIKTRGQQVTLSCSPISGHRSVSWYQQTPGQGLQFLFEYFSETQRNKGNFPGRFSGRQFSNSRSEMNVSTLELGDSALYLCASSLATTLNYGYTFGSGTRLTVV.

Comments on this clone: An end of the junction does not agree with germline; a read error may underlie this. The chain couples TRBV4-3 to TRBJ2-1; TRBD2 matches 16 bases. CDR1 LGHNA and CDR2 YSLEER come from the germline V gene. CDR3 size: 18 residues. CDR3 DNA sequence: TGCGCCAGCAGCCAGGGGGGGACTAGCGGGAGGGCGTACAGTGAGCAGTTCTTC. Translation gives CASSQGGTSGRAYSEQFF.

The V gene is TRBV5-1, the J gene TRBJ2-7, with TRBD1 as a possible D gene (5 bases). The CDR3 runs 13 residues. CDR1 is SGHRS and CDR2 is YFSETQ in the germline V gene. The V and J ends lost 4 bases and 0 bases respectively, with 8 bases between them. CDR3 sequence (DNA): TGCGCCAGCAGCACCACAGGCTCCTACGAGCAGTACTTC. This codes for CASSTTGSYEQYF.

This clone came up once. The genes are TRBV4-2 and TRBJ2-7; 10 bases line up with TRBD1. Unmatched junction bases numbered 13, after V lost 4 bases and J lost 7 bases. CDR3 length: 16 amino acids. CDR1 is LGHNA, CDR2 YNFKEQ, per germline. The CDR3 region has the DNA TGTGCCAGCAGCCCTGTTTCCGGGACAGGGGCTCGGGAGCAGTACTTC. Its translation: CASSPVSGTGAREQYF.

The chain couples TRBV3-1 (or the pseudogene TRBV3-2) to TRBJ1-5; 8 bases fit TRBD1. The CDR3 loop spans 15 amino acids. Trimming cost V 3 bases and J 6 bases; bases outside gene matches: 7. CDR1 is LGHDT and CDR2 is YNNKEL in the germline V gene (reference sequence). The chain's CDR3 is CASSHGTGRSQPQHF. The DNA for the CDR3 is TGTGCCAGCAGCCACGGGACAGGACGCAGTCAGCCCCAGCATTTT.

The chain combines TRBV28 with TRBJ2-2; 8 positions agree with TRBD2. The germline V gene encodes CDR1 MDHEN and CDR2 SYDVKM. The CDR3 runs 16 residues. V was pared by 2 bases and J by 6 bases, with 8 bases of the junction left unmatched. This CDR3 is CASSLRASGRPGELFF. The CDR3 region has the DNA TGTGCCAGCAGTTTAAGGGCTAGCGGGCGTCCCGGGGAGCTGTTTTTT.

The chain is built from TRBV12-3 or TRBV12-4 and TRBJ2-7; D is ambiguous. This CDR3 has 12 residues. V gave up 5 bases and J gave up 3 bases, with 8 bases separating them. The CDR3 nucleotides are TGTGCCAGCAGTCAAAGCCTCTACGAGCAGTACTTC. As protein: CASSQSLYEQYF.

In its sample, this clone was seen a few times. The genes are TRBV28 and TRBJ2-1; D not resolved. The CDR3 loop spans 14 amino acids. V was trimmed by 2 bases and J by 5 bases, leaving 10 bases between them. In germline, CDR1 is MDHEN, CDR2 SYDVKM. CDR3 loop: CASSLVWSNNEQFF. The CDR3 DNA is TGTGCCAGCAGTTTAGTCTGGAGTAACAATGAGCAGTTCTTC.

The rearrangement uses TRBV3-1 (or the pseudogene TRBV3-2) and TRBJ1-3; the D gene is possibly TRBD1 (5 bases). This CDR3 region has 13 residues. Germline V lookup: CDR1 LGHDT, CDR2 YNNKEL (reference sequence). V shed 0 bases and J shed 6 bases, with 6 bases lying between them. The chain's CDR3 is CASSQEGQNTIYF. The CDR3 DNA is TGTGCCAGCAGCCAAGAGGGGCAAAACACCATATATTTT.

The rearrangement joins TRBV14 to TRBJ1-2; no clear D gene. Germline-derived CDR1 and CDR2 are SGHDN and FVKESK. Trimming left V 5 bases short and J 4 bases short, with 14 bases between. There are 14 residues in the CDR3. The CDR3 DNA reads as TGTGCCAGCAGCGGAGGACGGGCGTTCTATGGCTACACCTTC. Amino acids: CASSGGRAFYGYTF.

V usage is TRBV14 and J usage is TRBJ2-3; D is unclear. The CDR3 has 11 amino acids. The germline V gene encodes CDR1 SGHDN and CDR2 FVKESK. Trimming took off 5 bases at V and 4 bases at J, with 4 bases between the two ends. The CDR3 region has the DNA TGTGCCAGCAGCGTAGCAGATACGCAGTATTTT. Protein: CASSVADTQYF.

The J gene is TRBJ2-2, the V gene TRBV6-5, with a tentative D call TRBD2 (5 bases). V gave up 7 bases and J gave up 4 bases, with 16 bases separating them. The CDR3 loop spans 15 amino acids. The germline gives CDR1 MNHEY, CDR2 SVGAGI. The CDR3 here is CASIGGSGSTGELFF. The CDR3 nucleotides read TGTGCCAGCATTGGAGGAAGCGGCAGCACCGGGGAGCTGTTTTTT.

The chain carries TRBV7-2 and TRBJ2-7, with 8 bases aligning to TRBD1. Germline lookup yields CDR1 SGHTA and CDR2 FQGNSA. J lost 5 bases, V lost 1 base, and 7 bases had no gene match. The CDR3 length is 15 residues. In DNA, the CDR3 is TGTGCCAGCAGCTTAGTAGCAGGGGGCGCGAACGAGCAGTACTTC. Its translation: CASSLVAGGANEQYF.

V and J are TRBV4-3 and TRBJ2-3; TRBD2 agrees at 16 bases. The V gene end was trimmed by 2 bases and the J gene end by 6 bases; junction bases not matched to a gene: 5. The CDR3 consists of 17 residues. Germline lookup yields CDR1 LGHNA and CDR2 YSLEER. The CDR3 DNA sequence: TGCGCCAGCAGCCAACGGGGACTAGCGGGAGGGGGTGATACGCAGTATTTT. It specifies CASSQRGLAGGGDTQYF.

The chain couples TRBV30 to TRBJ2-3, with TRBD2 as a possible D gene (7 bases). Trimming removed 2 bases from V and 5 bases from J, with 17 bases in between. From germline, CDR1 is GTSNPN and CDR2 SVGIG (reference sequence). The length of the CDR3 is 15 residues. CDR3 in DNA: TGTGCCTGGAGTTCTCGGGGGGCCGAGAGAGATACGCAGTATTTT. Translating gives CAWSSRGAERDTQYF.

The gene calls are TRBV5-1 and TRBJ1-2; D perhaps matches TRBD1 (5 bases). Between the trimmed V and J ends, which lost 4 bases and 4 bases, there was a span of 17 bases. The CDR3 covers 15 residues. Germline V gives CDR1 SGHRS, CDR2 YFSETQ. The CDR3 region has the DNA TGCGCCAGCAGCGCCTTGGACAATTACCTCTATGGCTACACCTTC. Translated, it gives CASSALDNYLYGYTF.

V and J are TRBV28 and TRBJ2-5, with 8 bases fitting TRBD1. Looked up from germline, CDR1 is MDHEN and CDR2 is SYDVKM. The junction had 5 bases not matched to a gene; V was cut back by 4 bases and J by 13 bases. The CDR3 contains 11 residues. CDR3 nucleotides: TGTGCCAGCAGTTCGGACAGGGTGAGGTACTTC. Protein sequence: CASSSDRVRYF.

This sequence joins TRBV2 and TRBJ2-3, with 8 bases aligning to TRBD1. The CDR3 totals 17 residues. V shed 0 bases, J shed 3 bases, and the junction held 8 bases outside the gene matches. Germline CDR1 is SNHLY and CDR2 is FYNNEI. The DNA of the CDR3 is TGTGCCAGCAGTGAAGCGCTTCCTGGACAGGGTACAGATACGCAGTATTTT. Its translation is CASSEALPGQGTDTQYF.

This chain joins TRBV6-6 and TRBJ1-6; weak D call: TRBD1 (6 bases). Germline V CDR1 and CDR2: MNHNY, SVGAGI (reference sequence). The CDR3 extends over 15 amino acids. V gave up 0 bases and J gave up 7 bases, with 10 bases separating them. The CDR3 nucleotides read TGTGCCAGCAGTTACTCCCGGGACACGAATTCACCCCTCCACTTT. It yields the protein CASSYSRDTNSPLHF.

The chain links TRBV20-1 to TRBJ2-3, with D tentatively TRBD2 (5 bases). The germline CDR1 and CDR2 sequences are DFQATT and SNEGSKA (reference sequence). Trimming left V 3 bases short and J 4 bases short, with 14 bases between. CDR3 size: 14 residues. The CDR3 DNA reads TGCAGTGCTAGTTTTGCGGCGGGTGCAGATACGCAGTATTTT. Translation gives CSASFAAGADTQYF.

With regard to this clone: Other DNA sequences in the same sample also yield this CDR3. The chain recombines TRBV28 with TRBJ1-5; the D is unclear. The CDR3 loop spans 14 amino acids. The germline CDR1 and CDR2 sequences are MDHEN and SYDVKM. Trimming removed 2 bases at V and 2 bases at J, with 7 bases between. CDR3 loop: CASSLTQGNQPQHF. For the CDR3, the DNA is TGTGCCAGCAGTTTAACGCAGGGCAATCAGCCCCAGCATTTT.

This chain joins TRBV5-6 and TRBJ2-1; 8 nucleotides agree with TRBD2. The V and J ends lost 1 base and 6 bases, in that order; junction bases with no gene match: 3. Germline loops: CDR1 SGHDT, CDR2 YYEEEE. The CDR3 runs to 14 residues. CDR3: CASSLREGPNEQFF. The CDR3 region has the DNA TGTGCCAGCAGCTTGCGGGAGGGCCCCAATGAGCAGTTCTTC.

The genes are TRBV20-1 and TRBJ2-5; 9 nucleotides align to TRBD2. Germline V gene lookup returns CDR1 DFQATT and CDR2 SNEGSKA (reference sequence). V lost 3 bases and J lost 5; bases outside the gene matches: 7. The CDR3 is 14 residues long. The CDR3 reads CSASLAGVVETQYF. The CDR3 DNA sequence: TGCAGTGCTAGTTTAGCGGGAGTGGTGGAGACCCAGTACTTC.

The chain is built from TRBV3-1 (or the pseudogene TRBV3-2) and TRBJ1-1; D unresolved. This CDR3 comprises 13 residues. The germline CDR1 and CDR2 sequences are LGHDT and YNNKEL (reference sequence). Trimming took off 4 bases at V and 1 base at J, with 7 bases between the two ends. The CDR3 nucleotides are TGTGCCAGCAGCCGTACTGAGAACACTGAAGCTTTCTTT. Translated: CASSRTENTEAFF.

The chain uses TRBV29-1 and TRBJ2-5; 11 positions match TRBD2. The CDR3 is made up of 18 amino acids. J was trimmed by 2 bases and V by 5 bases; bases with no gene match: 16. Germline V gene data show CDR1 as SQVTM and CDR2 as ANQGSEA. The CDR3 region is CSVILAPIAGGNQETQYF. The CDR3, as DNA: TGCAGCGTTATTCTCGCCCCCATAGCGGGAGGGAATCAAGAGACCCAGTACTTC.